The rows below give T cell receptor beta chains drawn from one sample of a study of blood T cell repertoires in COVID-19. Libraries were prepared by immunoSEQ multiplex PCR; TCRdb keeps only in-frame clonotypes and omits some of them. Among 200,000 to 250,000 clones, about 80% were seen once, and the ten largest hold under 2%. Sequencing used PBMCs or T cells enriched from blood (not recorded which). These receptors were collected from a man in his sixties who had recovered from COVID-19. Each CDR3 is given with its conserved first and last residue. The order of the fields is V gene, D gene, J gene, clone size, CDR3 DNA, CDR3 protein. D genes are given only for firm matches. The size entry is marked missing in some rows and otherwise reads once, few, many or a size class.

TRBV6-5	.	TRBJ2-2	.	TGTGCCATCTCGAGGGGGACCGCGAACACCGGGGAGCTGTTTTTT	CAISRGTANTGELFF
TRBV11-2	.	TRBJ2-7	.	TGTGCCAGCAGCTTAGTTAACAGGGCCCACGAGCAGTACTTC	CASSLVNRAHEQYF
TRBV25-1	.	TRBJ2-7	.	TGTGCCAGCAGTGAGAACGGCGGAACCTACGAGCAGTACTTC	CASSENGGTYEQYF
TRBV11-3	TRBD1	TRBJ1-1	.	TGTGCCAGCAGCTTATCAGGGACAGGGGGCCGGGCTTTCTTT	CASSLSGTGGRAFF
TRBV7-2	TRBD2	TRBJ2-3	.	TGTGCCAGCGGGTTTAGCGGGGGGGCCGGCACAGATACGCAGTATTTT	CASGFSGGAGTDTQYF
TRBV2	.	TRBJ1-2	.	TGTGCCAGCAGTACCAAGATGGCTTCCTATGGCTACACCTTC	CASSTKMASYGYTF
TRBV24-1	TRBD2	TRBJ2-3	.	TGTGCCACCAGTAATAGCGGGAGCACAGATACGCAGTATTTT	CATSNSGSTDTQYF
TRBV30	.	TRBJ1-3	once	TGTGCCTGGAGTCGAGGCTCTGGAAACACCATATATTTT	CAWSRGSGNTIYF
TRBV7-8	.	TRBJ1-1	.	TGTGCCAGCAGCTTAAACAGGGAGAACACTGAAGCTTTCTTT	CASSLNRENTEAFF
TRBV7-2	.	TRBJ1-1	.	TGTGCCAGCAGCCAGGCTTTGGGGGAGGACACTGAAGCTTTCTTT	CASSQALGEDTEAFF
TRBV2	.	TRBJ1-2	.	TGTGCCAGCAGTCACAGGGATGGCTACACCTTC	CASSHRDGYTF
TRBV29-1	.	TRBJ2-5	once	TGCAGCGTTGAAGAGGATCTCGGCAGGGAAGAGACCCAGTACTTC	CSVEEDLGREETQYF
TRBV27	.	TRBJ1-2	.	TGTGCCAGCAGTTTAGCCAGTTTCTCCTATGGCTACACCTTC	CASSLASFSYGYTF
TRBV11-2	.	TRBJ1-2	.	TGTGCCAGCAGCCCGACAGGATCCTATGGCTACACCTTC	CASSPTGSYGYTF
TRBV2	TRBD1	TRBJ2-5	.	TGTGCCAGCAGTGAAGGGCAGGGGGCTAGGGGGACCCAGTACTTC	CASSEGQGARGTQYF
TRBV7-2	.	TRBJ2-7	.	TGTGCCAGCAGCTTAGCGCCAGGCACCTACGAGCAGTACTTC	CASSLAPGTYEQYF
TRBV18	TRBD1	TRBJ2-7	.	TGTGCCAGCTCACTTTCTCTGACAGGGGGCTACGAGCAGTACTTC	CASSLSLTGGYEQYF
TRBV19	TRBD1	TRBJ2-5	.	TGTGCCAGTAGTAGACAGGGGATAGGGAAAGAGACCCAGTACTTC	CASSRQGIGKETQYF
TRBV2	.	TRBJ1-2	once	TGTGCCAGTGCACCAGGGGCCAATAACTATGGCTACACCTTC	CASAPGANNYGYTF
TRBV24-1	TRBD2	TRBJ2-1	.	TGTGCCACCAGTGATACCGGGACTAGCGGGGCATATGAGCAGTTCTTC	CATSDTGTSGAYEQFF
TRBV18	TRBD1	TRBJ2-5	.	TGTGCCAGCTCACCTATCCGGGACAGGACTTCAGAGACCCAGTACTTC	CASSPIRDRTSETQYF
TRBV19	.	TRBJ1-3	.	TGTGCCAGTAGTCGTCCTGAGGGCGACACCATATATTTT	CASSRPEGDTIYF
TRBV7-2	TRBD1	TRBJ1-6	.	TGTGCCAGCAGCTGGAAGACAGGGGGGAATTCACCCCTCCACTTT	CASSWKTGGNSPLHF
TRBV7-8	TRBD2	TRBJ2-5	.	TGTGCCAGCAGCCCCACTAGCGGGGGCCTGTCCCAAGAGACCCAGTACTTC	CASSPTSGGLSQETQYF
TRBV11-3	TRBD1	TRBJ2-3	.	TGTGCCAGCAGCTTGGATTTAGGGACAGGGCGCACAGATACGCAGTATTTT	CASSLDLGTGRTDTQYF
TRBV5-8	TRBD1	TRBJ1-2	.	TGTGCCAGCAGCTCCTGGACAGGGGGGCCCTATGGCTACACCTTC	CASSSWTGGPYGYTF
TRBV30	TRBD1	TRBJ1-4	.	TGTGCCTGGAGTGTACGGGGACAGAAGGCTGAAAAACTGTTTTTT	CAWSVRGQKAEKLFF
TRBV2	.	TRBJ2-7	.	TGTGCCGGTAGCAGCGACGAGCAGTACTTC	CAGSSDEQYF
TRBV18	.	TRBJ2-7	.	TGTGCCAGCTCACCACTCTCGCGCAGGATCTCCTACGAGCAGTACTTC	CASSPLSRRISYEQYF
TRBV3-1/TRBV3-2	.	TRBJ1-4	once	TGTGCCAGCAGCCAAGATCGGGGGGAAACTAATGAAAAACTGTTTTTT	CASSQDRGETNEKLFF
TRBV7-9	TRBD1	TRBJ2-3	.	TGTGCCAGCAGCTGGGCGGGGACAGGGATAGCAGATACGCAGTATTTT	CASSWAGTGIADTQYF
TRBV20-1	TRBD2	TRBJ2-1	once	TGCAGTGCTAGTTCTAGCGGGGGGCCCCTCTACAATGAGCAGTTCTTC	CSASSSGGPLYNEQFF
TRBV15	.	TRBJ2-3	once	TGTGCCACCAGCAGAGACCTAGGCAGAACTAGCACAGATACGCAGTATTTT	CATSRDLGRTSTDTQYF
TRBV5-1	TRBD1	TRBJ1-2	.	TGCGCCAGCAGCTTGGGGGACAGGGGTTATGGCTACACCTTC	CASSLGDRGYGYTF
TRBV14	TRBD1	TRBJ2-3	.	TGTGCCAGCAGCGGGGCCGGGACAGTTCAGTATTTT	CASSGAGTVQYF
TRBV2	.	TRBJ2-2	.	TGTGCCAGCAGGGGGGCGGATAACACCGGGGAGCTGTTTTTT	CASRGADNTGELFF
TRBV19	.	TRBJ1-6	few	TGTGCCAGTAGTATAGTCGGGGTCGGTTCACCCCTCCACTTT	CASSIVGVGSPLHF